The 16 T cell receptor beta chains reported below all come from one sample, sequenced in a study of yellow fever vaccine responses in identical twins. Via MiXCR, TCRdb re-called the RT-PCR reads, giving one row per CDR3 protein. The sample yields about 16,000 distinct CDR3 sequences, roughly 80% seen once. The sequencing used T cells from blood (PBMCs), unsorted or a sorted subset (not recorded which), collected before or after yellow fever vaccination (not recorded which). The source is a woman aged 18-29 years who received the yellow fever vaccine.

The CDR3 sequence: CASSRGLGDTQYF. The CDR3 region has the DNA TGTGCCAGCAGCCGGGGGCTGGGAGATACGCAGTATTTT. The chain joins TRBV7-6 to TRBJ2-3; D is possibly TRBD1 or TRBD2 (6 bases each). The CDR3 runs to 13 residues. The germline gives CDR1 SGHVS, CDR2 FNYEAQ. The V and J ends lost 5 bases and 5 bases respectively, with 11 bases between them.

The gene calls are TRBV10-3 and TRBJ1-2; 10 bases match TRBD1. The length of the CDR3 is 17 residues. The V gene's germline CDR1 is ENHRY and CDR2 SYGVKD. Germline trimming cut 6 bases from V and 4 bases from J; bases unmatched to any gene: 14. In nucleotides, the CDR3 is TGTGCCATCAGCGCCCGAACCGGGACAGGGGCCGTCTATGGCTACACCTTC. Its translation: CAISARTGTGAVYGYTF.

The J gene is TRBJ2-7, the V gene TRBV5-5; 9 bases line up with TRBD1. The CDR3 loop spans 15 amino acids. Trimming removed 4 bases from V and 2 bases from J; junction bases left unmatched: 7. Per germline, CDR1 SGHKS and CDR2 YYEKEE (reference sequence). CDR3 nucleotide sequence: TGTGCCAGCAGCCAAGGGACAGGGAGTGCCTACGAGCAGTACTTC. This gives the protein CASSQGTGSAYEQYF. The whole variable domain, filled in from reference TRBV5-5 and TRBJ2-7, reads DAGVTQSPTHLIKTRGQQVTLRCSPISGHKSVSWYQQVLGQGPQFIFQYYEKEERGRGNFPDRFSARQFPNYSSELNVNALLLGDSALYLCASSQGTGSAYEQYFGPGTRLTVT.

The chain joins TRBV20-1 to TRBJ2-7; D perhaps matches TRBD1 (5 bases). Germline CDR1 reads DFQATT; CDR2 reads SNEGSKA (reference sequence). V was shortened by 0 bases and J by 4 bases, with 10 bases between the two germline ends. The CDR3 spans 13 residues. This chain's CDR3 is CSARETELYEQYF. The DNA for the CDR3 is TGCAGTGCTAGAGAGACAGAGTTATACGAGCAGTACTTC.

The chain recombines TRBV2 with TRBJ2-1; TRBD2 matches at 8 bases. Germline CDR1 reads SNHLY; CDR2 reads FYNNEI. Trimming cost V 10 bases and J 8 bases; bases outside gene matches: 7. CDR3 length: 12 amino acids. Written as DNA, the CDR3 is TGTGCCACCGGGACTAGGGCACATGAGCAGTTCTTC. Protein product: CATGTRAHEQFF.

The rearrangement joins TRBV29-1 to TRBJ2-1, with D possibly matching TRBD2 (5 bases). From germline, CDR1 is SQVTM and CDR2 ANQGSEA. The CDR3 totals 14 residues. Trimming pared 4 bases from V and 1 base from J, leaving 11 bases between. CDR3 DNA sequence: TGCAGCGTTGCTGGGAGTGGTTCCTACAATGAGCAGTTCTTC. This codes for CSVAGSGSYNEQFF.

The V call is TRBV30, the J call TRBJ1-5; tentative D call: TRBD1 (6 bases). The germline V gene encodes CDR1 GTSNPN and CDR2 SVGIG (reference sequence). The CDR3 has 17 amino acids. Trimming left V 0 bases short and J 0 bases short, with 15 bases between. The CDR3 is CAWSVGQISPSNQPQHF. The CDR3 region has the DNA TGTGCCTGGAGTGTCGGACAGATAAGCCCTAGCAATCAGCCCCAGCATTTT. Full variable domain (outside the CDR3, taken from reference TRBV30 and TRBJ1-5): SQTIHQWPATLVQPVGSPLSLECTVEGTSNPNLYWYRQAAGRGLQLLFYSVGIGQISSEVPQNLSASRPQDRQFILSSKKLLLSDSGFYLCAWSVGQISPSNQPQHFGDGTRLSIL.

The chain combines TRBV4-1 with TRBJ2-7, with TRBD2 matching over 9 bases. J was trimmed by 3 bases and V by 4 bases; bases with no gene match: 4. This CDR3 is 14 amino acids long. Germline V gives CDR1 MGHRA, CDR2 YSYEKL. Here the CDR3 reads CASSLRTSDYEQYF. Here the CDR3 DNA reads TGCGCCAGCAGCCTAAGGACTAGCGACTACGAGCAGTACTTC.

The V and J genes are TRBV6-2 or TRBV6-3 and TRBJ2-3; 13 bases are a match to TRBD2. V was pared by 0 bases and J by 5 bases, with 8 bases of the junction left unmatched. Germline CDR1 and CDR2: MNHEY and SVGEGT. CDR3 length: 18 residues. The CDR3 sequence: CASSYSITSGGALDTQYF. The CDR3 region has the DNA TGTGCCAGCAGTTACTCGATAACTAGCGGGGGGGCCCTAGATACGCAGTATTTT.

In its sample, this clonotype was seen a few times. V and J are TRBV10-3 and TRBJ1-5; D is unclear. Germline CDR1 reads ENHRY; CDR2 reads SYGVKD. The CDR3 sequence is 17 residues long. V was pared by 4 bases and J by 0 bases, with 16 bases between. The CDR3 sequence: CAISAGNSPYSNQPQHF. The CDR3 region has the DNA TGTGCCATCAGTGCCGGGAACTCCCCGTATAGCAATCAGCCCCAGCATTTT.

This sequence joins TRBV28 and TRBJ2-3; 7 positions match TRBD1. The V segment lost 3 bases and the J segment 2 bases; nucleotides outside the gene matches: 5. Germline CDR1 is MDHEN and CDR2 is SYDVKM. This CDR3 comprises 15 residues. In DNA, the CDR3 is TGTGCCAGCAGTTTTCGACAGGGCCACACAGATACGCAGTATTTT. Its protein is CASSFRQGHTDTQYF.

The chain joins TRBV29-1 to TRBJ1-2, with 8 bases matching TRBD1. V trimming: 5 bases; J trimming: 8 bases; junction bases outside the gene matches: 4. CDR1 is SQVTM and CDR2 is ANQGSEA in the germline V gene. The CDR3 has 11 amino acids. CDR3 sequence: CSVSTGVGYTF. The DNA of the CDR3 is TGCAGCGTTTCGACAGGGGTAGGCTACACCTTC. Full variable domain (remainder filled in from reference TRBV29-1 and TRBJ1-2): SAVISQKPSRDICQRGTSLTIQCQVDSQVTMMFWYRQQPGQSLTLIATANQGSEATYESGFVIDKFPISRPNLTFSTLTVSNMSPEDSSIYLCSVSTGVGYTFGSGTRLTVV.

The chain uses TRBV11-3 and TRBJ2-1; no clear D. Trimming shortened V by 3 bases and J by 4 bases, and 7 bases separated the two germline ends. The CDR3 totals 13 residues. Per germline, CDR1 SGHNT and CDR2 YENEEA. CDR3 residues: CASSFSRYNEQFF. The CDR3 coding sequence is TGTGCCAGCAGCTTTTCCAGGTACAATGAGCAGTTCTTC.

The chain uses TRBV12-3 or TRBV12-4 and TRBJ2-2; no clear D. This CDR3 spans 15 amino acids. V shed 6 bases and J shed 0 bases, with 11 bases lying between them. CDR3 coding DNA: TGTGCCAGCAGGAGTCTGGTGGCGAACACCGGGGAGCTGTTTTTT. Translation: CASRSLVANTGELFF.

The genes are TRBV24-1 and TRBJ2-3; either TRBD1 or TRBD2 may fit D (5 bases each). This CDR3 contains 16 residues. V lost 6 bases to trimming and J lost 7 bases, with 22 bases between them. Germline V CDR1 and CDR2: KGHDR, SFDVKD. In DNA form, the CDR3 reads TGTGCCACCAGTTTGTCTCCGGGACGCGGAGGATATACGCAGTATTTT. As protein: CATSLSPGRGGYTQYF.

This clonotype came up once. This chain joins TRBV20-1 and TRBJ2-4, with no clear D. The CDR3 contains 15 residues. The germline CDR1 and CDR2 sequences are DFQATT and SNEGSKA (reference sequence). V dropped 3 bases and J dropped 0 bases, with 12 bases sitting between them. The CDR3, as DNA: TGCAGTGCTAGGGATAACCTTCTAGCCAAAAACATTCAGTACTTC. Translating gives CSARDNLLAKNIQYF.